This T cell receptor (beta chain) was sequenced for a study of beta chain features in type 1 diabetes. Overall study findings and caveats: Within each of all four CD4+ subsets, Type 1 diabetes patients had TCRB CDR3s that were moderately but significantly shorter.

About this clone: Its antigen remains unknown.

Looked up from germline, CDR1 is SGHVS and CDR2 is FQNEAQ. The CDR3 loop spans 14 amino acids. The V end was cut by 5 bases, the J end by 7 bases, with 15 bases between. Sequenced material consisted of expressed TCRB transcripts (all of the isolated RNA was reverse transcribed). Method: immunoSEQ multiplex PCR; TCRdb's copy keeps in-frame clones and lacks some. The sample contains 40,000 or so clones, approximately 70% of which appear only once. The sequencing input was Tregs from blood. This clonotype was obtained from a young woman with type 1 diabetes. The rearrangement joins TRBV7-8 to TRBJ1-5; no definite D call. In DNA form, the CDR3 reads TGTGCCAGCAGCAGAGGGCCCCAAGGGCAGCCCCAGCATTTT. Its protein is CASSRGPQGQPQHF.